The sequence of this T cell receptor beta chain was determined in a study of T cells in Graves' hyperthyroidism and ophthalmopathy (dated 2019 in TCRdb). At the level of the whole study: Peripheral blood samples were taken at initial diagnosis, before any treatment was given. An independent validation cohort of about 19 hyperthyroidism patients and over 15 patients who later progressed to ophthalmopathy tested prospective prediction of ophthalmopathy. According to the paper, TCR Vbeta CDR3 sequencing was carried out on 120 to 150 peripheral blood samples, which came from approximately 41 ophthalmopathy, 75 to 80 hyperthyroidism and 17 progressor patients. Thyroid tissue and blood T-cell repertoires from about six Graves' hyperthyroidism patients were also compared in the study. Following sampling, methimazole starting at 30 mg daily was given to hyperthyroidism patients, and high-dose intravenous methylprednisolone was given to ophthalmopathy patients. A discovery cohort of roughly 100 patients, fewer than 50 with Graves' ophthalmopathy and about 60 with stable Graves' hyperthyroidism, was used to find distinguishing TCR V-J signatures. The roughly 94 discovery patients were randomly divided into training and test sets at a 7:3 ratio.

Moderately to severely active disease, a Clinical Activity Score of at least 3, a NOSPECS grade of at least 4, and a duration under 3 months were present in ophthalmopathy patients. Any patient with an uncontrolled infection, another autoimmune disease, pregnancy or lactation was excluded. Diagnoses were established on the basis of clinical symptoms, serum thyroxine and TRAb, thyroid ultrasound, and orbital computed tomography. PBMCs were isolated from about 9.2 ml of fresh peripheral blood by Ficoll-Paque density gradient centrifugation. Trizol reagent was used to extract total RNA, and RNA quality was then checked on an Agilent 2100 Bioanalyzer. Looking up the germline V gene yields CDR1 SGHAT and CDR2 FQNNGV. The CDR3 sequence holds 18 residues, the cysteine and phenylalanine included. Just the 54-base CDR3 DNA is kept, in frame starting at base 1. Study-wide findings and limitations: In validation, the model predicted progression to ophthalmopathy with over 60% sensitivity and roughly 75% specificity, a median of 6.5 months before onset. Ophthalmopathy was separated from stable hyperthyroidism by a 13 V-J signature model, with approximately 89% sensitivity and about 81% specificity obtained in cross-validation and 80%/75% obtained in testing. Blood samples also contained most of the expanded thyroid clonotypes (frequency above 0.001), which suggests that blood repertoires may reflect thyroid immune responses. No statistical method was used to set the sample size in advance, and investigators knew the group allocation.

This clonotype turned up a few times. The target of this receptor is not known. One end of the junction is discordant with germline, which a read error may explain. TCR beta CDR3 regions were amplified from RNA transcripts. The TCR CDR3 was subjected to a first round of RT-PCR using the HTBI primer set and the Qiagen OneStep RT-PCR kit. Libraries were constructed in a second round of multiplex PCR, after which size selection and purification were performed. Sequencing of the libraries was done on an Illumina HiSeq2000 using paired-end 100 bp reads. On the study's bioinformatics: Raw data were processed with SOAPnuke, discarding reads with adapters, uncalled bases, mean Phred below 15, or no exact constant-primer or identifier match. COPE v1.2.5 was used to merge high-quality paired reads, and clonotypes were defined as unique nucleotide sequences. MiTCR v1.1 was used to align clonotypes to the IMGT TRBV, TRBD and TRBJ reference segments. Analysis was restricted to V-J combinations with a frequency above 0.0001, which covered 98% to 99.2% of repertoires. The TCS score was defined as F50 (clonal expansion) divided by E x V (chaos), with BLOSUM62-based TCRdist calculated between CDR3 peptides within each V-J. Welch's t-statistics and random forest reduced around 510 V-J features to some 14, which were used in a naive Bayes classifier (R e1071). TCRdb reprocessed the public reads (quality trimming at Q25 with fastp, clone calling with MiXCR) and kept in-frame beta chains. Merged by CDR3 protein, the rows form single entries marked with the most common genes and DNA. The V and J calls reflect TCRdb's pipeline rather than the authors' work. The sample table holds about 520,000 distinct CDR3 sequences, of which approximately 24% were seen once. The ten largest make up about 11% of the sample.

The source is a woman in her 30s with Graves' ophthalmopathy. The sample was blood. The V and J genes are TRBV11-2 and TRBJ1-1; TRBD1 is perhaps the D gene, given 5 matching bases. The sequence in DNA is TGTGCCAGCGGCTTAGGAAACGGGAAGACAGCGTGGGGGACTGAAGCTTTCTTT. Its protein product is CASGLGNGKTAWGTEAFF.